The 22 T cell receptor beta chains presented below share a single source sample, sequenced in a study of spatial heterogeneity in lung cancer. TCRdb independently ran MiXCR on the 5' RACE reads; one entry per CDR3 protein. The sample carries about 6,100 distinct CDR3 sequences, under 15% recorded once. Noted time point: sample taken at primary tumor resection. Sequencing was performed on lung tissue, taken at surgery. These receptor sequences come from a human donor with early-stage non-small cell lung cancer.

This clonotype has ten or more counts. This beta chain turned up in a library designed for alpha chains; as an off-target read, its abundance says little. The V gene is TRBV24-1, the J gene TRBJ2-1; 9 nucleotides align to TRBD1. V gave up 3 bases and J gave up 2 bases; unmatched junction bases: 4. The CDR3 contains 16 residues. Germline values: CDR1 KGHDR, CDR2 SFDVKD. This CDR3 reads CATSDRTGDTYNEQFF. Written as DNA, the CDR3 is TGTGCCACCAGTGATAGGACAGGGGATACCTACAATGAGCAGTTCTTC.

This clonotype appeared many times. A library prepared for alpha chains yielded this beta chain as an off-target read; its size is of little meaning. The rearrangement links TRBV7-2 to TRBJ2-1; the match to TRBD2 covers 9 bases. V was clipped by 2 bases and J by 3 bases; unmatched bases: 8. The CDR3 totals 17 residues. Germline loops: CDR1 SGHTA, CDR2 FQGNSA. CDR3 region: CASSLLFWTSVYNEQFF. The CDR3, as DNA: TGTGCCAGCAGCTTATTGTTCTGGACTAGCGTCTACAATGAGCAGTTCTTC.

Worth noting for this clonotype: This beta chain is an unintended read in a library built for alpha chains; its size means little. The rearrangement joins TRBV4-2 to TRBJ1-3; 7 positions match TRBD1. The V gene's germline CDR1 is LGHNA and CDR2 YNFKEQ. The ends lost 0 bases at V and 0 bases at J; junction bases unmatched: 8. This CDR3 is built from 18 residues. CDR3 DNA sequence: TGTGCCAGCAGCCAAGATCCAGGGGGGCGATCCTCTGGAAACACCATATATTTT. Protein product: CASSQDPGGRSSGNTIYF.

This clonotype was seen many times. Because the library targeted alpha chains, this beta chain is an off-target read whose size means little. The chain is built from TRBV7-8 and TRBJ2-7; no clear D gene. The germline V gene has CDR1 SGHVS and CDR2 FQNEAQ. V was shortened by 5 bases and J by 3 bases, with 8 bases between the two germline ends. There are 12 residues in the CDR3. CDR3 sequence reads: CASSQQDYEQYF. The CDR3 bases are TGTGCCAGCAGCCAGCAGGACTACGAGCAGTACTTC.

This clonotype appeared many times. This beta chain came through as a stray read in a library set up for alpha chains, and its size says little. The CDR3 nucleotides are TGTGCCAGCTTAAGAAGACAGGGCGGCACTGAAGCTTTCTTT. It specifies CASLRRQGGTEAFF. V usage is TRBV2 and J usage is TRBJ1-1; 7 bases map to TRBD1. V lost 8 bases and J lost 4; bases outside the gene matches: 10. Germline V gives CDR1 SNHLY, CDR2 FYNNEI. CDR3 size: 14 residues. The entire variable domain, with the rest obtained from reference TRBV2 and TRBJ1-1, is as follows: EPEVTQTPSHQVTQMGQEVILRCVPISNHLYFYWYRQILGQKVEFLVSFYNNEISEKSEIFDDQFSVERPDGSNFTLKIRSTKLEDSAMYFCASLRRQGGTEAFFGQGTRLTVV.

This clonotype ranks as large (0.1 to 1%). Little can be read into the size of this beta chain, an off-target read in a library designed for alpha chains. This sequence joins TRBV2 and TRBJ1-1; no clear D gene. Germline values: CDR1 SNHLY, CDR2 FYNNEI. V was pared by 4 bases and J by 2 bases, with 8 bases between. The CDR3 loop spans 13 amino acids. CDR3 region: CASSVTPNTEAFF. The CDR3 DNA reads as TGTGCCAGCAGTGTGACACCTAACACTGAAGCTTTCTTT. The whole variable domain, filled in from reference TRBV2 and TRBJ1-1, reads EPEVTQTPSHQVTQMGQEVILRCVPISNHLYFYWYRQILGQKVEFLVSFYNNEISEKSEIFDDQFSVERPDGSNFTLKIRSTKLEDSAMYFCASSVTPNTEAFFGQGTRLTVV.

This clonotype was observed once. This beta chain turned up in a library designed for alpha chains; as an off-target read, its abundance says little. The CDR3 reads CASSVIGPTGANVLTF. The CDR3, as DNA: TGTGCCAGCAGCGTAATAGGTCCGACTGGGGCCAACGTCCTGACTTTC. This chain joins TRBV9 and TRBJ2-6, with D unresolved. This CDR3 has 16 residues. Trimming shortened V by 1 base and J by 2 bases, and 10 bases separated the two germline ends. Per the germline V gene, CDR1 is SGDLS and CDR2 is YYNGEE.

This clonotype was observed at least ten times. This beta chain is a stray sequence in a library constructed for alpha chains; its clone size is not meaningful. The chain couples TRBV6-1 to TRBJ1-1; D is undetermined. Germline V gives CDR1 MNHNS, CDR2 SASEGT. The CDR3 sequence is 14 residues long. V gave up 1 base and J gave up 0 bases, with 6 bases separating them. The CDR3 DNA reads TGTGCCAGCAGTGAAGACTTCCTGAACACTGAAGCTTTCTTT. This codes for CASSEDFLNTEAFF.

The table lists this clonotype with many counts. The library was designed around alpha chains, so this beta chain is a stray read whose abundance carries little weight. The gene calls are TRBV20-1 and TRBJ1-3, with unresolved D. Germline V gives CDR1 DFQATT, CDR2 SNEGSKA (reference sequence). CDR3 size: 14 residues. Trimming took off 3 bases at V and 0 bases at J, with 9 bases between the two ends. CDR3 residues: CSASSADSGNTIYF. Here the CDR3 DNA reads TGCAGTGCTAGTTCAGCGGACTCTGGAAACACCATATATTTT.

By its share, this clonotype is medium-sized (0.01 to 0.1%). The library was designed around alpha chains, so this beta chain is a stray read whose abundance carries little weight. The chain has TRBV29-1 and TRBJ2-3; no clear D gene. Germline V gene data show CDR1 as SQVTM and CDR2 as ANQGSEA. There are 11 residues in the CDR3. V was shortened by 4 bases and J by 4 bases, with 6 bases between the two germline ends. CDR3 sequence (DNA): TGCAGCGTTGGGTGGGCAGATACGCAGTATTTT. Translation gives CSVGWADTQYF.

This clonotype is judged medium-sized (0.01 to 0.1%). A library prepared for alpha chains yielded this beta chain as an off-target read; its size is of little meaning. The CDR3 sequence: CASSFAEGNTEAFF. As DNA, the CDR3 is TGCGCCAGCAGCTTTGCGGAGGGGAACACTGAAGCTTTCTTT. The rearrangement uses TRBV5-1 and TRBJ1-1; D gene uncertain. Germline CDR1 is SGHRS and CDR2 is YFSETQ. V lost 2 bases and J lost 1, with 9 bases in between. The CDR3 spans 14 residues.

This clonotype was counted at least ten times. This beta chain turned up in a library designed for alpha chains; as an off-target read, its abundance says little. The gene calls are TRBV5-1 and TRBJ2-3, with TRBD2 identical over 7 bases. J gave up 3 bases and V 6 bases, and 13 bases lay outside the gene matches. There are 16 residues in the CDR3. CDR1 SGHRS and CDR2 YFSETQ come from the germline V gene. CDR3 in amino acids: CASKATGGLLTDTQYF. CDR3 sequence (DNA): TGCGCCAGCAAGGCAACGGGAGGACTTTTGACAGATACGCAGTATTTT.

This clonotype was picked up a small number of times. Because this beta chain is a stray read in a library intended to capture alpha chains, its abundance should not be given much weight. The rearrangement links TRBV3-1 to TRBJ2-1; no firm D call. Between the trimmed V and J ends, which lost 1 base and 9 bases, there was a span of 13 bases. CDR3 length equals 14 residues. Germline loops: CDR1 LGHDT, CDR2 YNNKEL (reference sequence). The CDR3 loop reads CASSQASANAEQFF. In nucleotides, the CDR3 is TGTGCCAGCAGCCAAGCGTCAGCCAACGCTGAGCAGTTCTTC.

This clonotype was detected many times. A library prepared for alpha chains yielded this beta chain as an off-target read; its size is of little meaning. The V gene is TRBV29-1, the J gene TRBJ2-3; 8 bases align to TRBD1. Trimming took 6 bases from V and 0 from J; bases not matched to a gene: 14. This CDR3 has 17 residues. Germline lookup yields CDR1 SQVTM and CDR2 ANQGSEA. The CDR3 loop reads CSVGRGTGVHSTDTQYF. CDR3 DNA sequence: TGCAGCGTAGGGAGAGGGACAGGCGTGCATAGCACAGATACGCAGTATTTT.

In its sample, this clonotype is medium-sized. The library was prepared for alpha chains; this beta chain is a stray read, so its frequency means little. The chain links TRBV29-1 to TRBJ1-5; 10 nucleotides match TRBD1. The V gene end was trimmed by 5 bases and the J gene end by 2 bases; junction bases not matched to a gene: 6. Germline lookup yields CDR1 SQVTM and CDR2 ANQGSEA. This CDR3 has 15 amino acids. The CDR3 is CSVITGTGGNQPQHF. The DNA for the CDR3 is TGCAGCGTTATAACCGGGACAGGGGGCAATCAGCCCCAGCATTTT.

At least ten counts were recorded for this clonotype. This beta chain appears as a stray read in a library generated for alpha chains; its size is not informative. The chain has TRBV20-1 and TRBJ1-2, with D uncertain. The CDR3 length is 12 residues. The V end lost 0 bases, the J end lost 4 bases, and 6 bases lay between the germline ends. Germline assignment: CDR1 DFQATT and CDR2 SNEGSKA (reference sequence). The CDR3 DNA reads as TGCAGTGCTAGAGATCACCTCTATGGCTACACCTTC. It translates to CSARDHLYGYTF.

This clonotype was recorded many times. Because this beta chain is a stray read in a library intended to capture alpha chains, its abundance should not be given much weight. The chain couples TRBV5-1 to TRBJ2-7; 7 bases fit TRBD1. CDR3 size: 14 residues. Trimming removed 4 bases from V and 3 bases from J; junction bases left unmatched: 7. Looked up from germline, CDR1 is SGHRS and CDR2 is YFSETQ. The CDR3 coding sequence is TGCGCCAGCAGCAACGGACAGGCAGACTACGAGCAGTACTTC. Its translation: CASSNGQADYEQYF.

As regards this clonotype: For a library built for alpha chains, this beta chain is a stray read; little rests on its size. This chain links TRBV7-6 with TRBJ2-7, with D uncertain. CDR1 and CDR2 (germline): SGHVS, FNYEAQ. This CDR3 spans 16 amino acids. The V gene lost 5 bases and the J gene lost 1 base, with 18 bases spanning the gap. CDR3 bases: TGTGCCAGCAGCCAAAGGGCCTATCCGGCTTCCTACGAGCAGTACTTC. The encoded protein is CASSQRAYPASYEQYF.

For this clonotype: This beta chain is an off-target read within a library intended for alpha chains, so its frequency means little. The chain is built from TRBV2 and TRBJ1-5, with D possibly TRBD1 on 6 matching bases. The CDR3 runs 14 residues. Germline V lookup: CDR1 SNHLY, CDR2 FYNNEI. Trimming removed 6 bases at V and 6 bases at J, with 15 bases between. The CDR3 DNA reads as TGTGCCAGCAGCGCTCAGGGGCGGGCTCAGCCCCAGCATTTT. This encodes CASSAQGRAQPQHF.

By sample share, this clonotype is large. Because this beta chain is a stray read in a library intended to capture alpha chains, its abundance should not be given much weight. The chain uses TRBV9 and TRBJ2-1; 8 bases match TRBD2. Trimming cost V 3 bases and J 6 bases; bases outside gene matches: 5. Looked up from germline, CDR1 is SGDLS and CDR2 is YYNGEE. This CDR3 spans 14 amino acids. CDR3 sequence reads: CASSATGTSNEQFF. The CDR3 DNA reads TGTGCCAGCAGCGCTACCGGGACTAGCAATGAGCAGTTCTTC.

Sample share makes this clonotype medium-sized. The size of this beta chain means little, since it is a stray read in a library made for alpha chains. The chain carries TRBV12-3 or TRBV12-4 and TRBJ1-1, with TRBD1 matching 8 bases. The junction had 6 bases not matched to a gene; V was cut back by 3 bases and J by 6 bases. The CDR3 totals 14 residues. The CDR3 DNA sequence: TGTGCCAGCAGTTTCTTACAGGGGGGCGCTGAAGCTTTCTTT. Translating gives CASSFLQGGAEAFF.

This clonotype is judged medium-sized. As an off-target read in a library built for alpha chains, this beta chain has a frequency of little significance. V usage is TRBV28 and J usage is TRBJ2-7; TRBD2 aligns across 9 bases. V lost 3 bases and J lost 4; bases outside the gene matches: 1. This CDR3 has 13 amino acids. CDR1 is MDHEN, CDR2 SYDVKM, per germline. The CDR3 sequence is CASSFTSGYEQYF. The CDR3 nucleotides read TGTGCCAGCAGTTTTACTAGCGGGTACGAGCAGTACTTC.